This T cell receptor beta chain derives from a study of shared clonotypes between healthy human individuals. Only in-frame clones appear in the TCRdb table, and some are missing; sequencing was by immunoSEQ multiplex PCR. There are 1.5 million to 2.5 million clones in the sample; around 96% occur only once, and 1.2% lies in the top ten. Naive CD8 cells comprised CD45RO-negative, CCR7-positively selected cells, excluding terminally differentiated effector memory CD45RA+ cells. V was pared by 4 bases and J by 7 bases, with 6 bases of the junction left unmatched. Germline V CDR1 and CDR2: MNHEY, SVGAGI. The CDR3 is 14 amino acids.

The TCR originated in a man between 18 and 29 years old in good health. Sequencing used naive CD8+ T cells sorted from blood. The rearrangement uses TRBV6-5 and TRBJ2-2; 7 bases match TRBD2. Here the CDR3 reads CASSLTSPHGELFF. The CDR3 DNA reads TGTGCCAGCAGTTTGACTAGCCCCCACGGGGAGCTGTTTTTT.